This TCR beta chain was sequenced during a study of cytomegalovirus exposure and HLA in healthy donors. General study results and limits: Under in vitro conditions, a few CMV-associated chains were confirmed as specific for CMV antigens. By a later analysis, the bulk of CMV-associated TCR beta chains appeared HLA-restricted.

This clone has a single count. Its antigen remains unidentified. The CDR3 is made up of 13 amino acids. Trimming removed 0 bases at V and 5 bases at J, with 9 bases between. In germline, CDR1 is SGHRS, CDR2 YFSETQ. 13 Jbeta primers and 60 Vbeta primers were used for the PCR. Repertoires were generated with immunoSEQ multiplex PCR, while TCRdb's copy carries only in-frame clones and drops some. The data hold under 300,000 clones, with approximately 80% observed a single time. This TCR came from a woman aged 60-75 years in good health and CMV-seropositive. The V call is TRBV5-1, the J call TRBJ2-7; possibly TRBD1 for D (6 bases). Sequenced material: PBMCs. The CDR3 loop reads CASSLETGNEQYF. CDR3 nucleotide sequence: TGCGCCAGCAGCTTGGAAACAGGGAACGAGCAGTACTTC.